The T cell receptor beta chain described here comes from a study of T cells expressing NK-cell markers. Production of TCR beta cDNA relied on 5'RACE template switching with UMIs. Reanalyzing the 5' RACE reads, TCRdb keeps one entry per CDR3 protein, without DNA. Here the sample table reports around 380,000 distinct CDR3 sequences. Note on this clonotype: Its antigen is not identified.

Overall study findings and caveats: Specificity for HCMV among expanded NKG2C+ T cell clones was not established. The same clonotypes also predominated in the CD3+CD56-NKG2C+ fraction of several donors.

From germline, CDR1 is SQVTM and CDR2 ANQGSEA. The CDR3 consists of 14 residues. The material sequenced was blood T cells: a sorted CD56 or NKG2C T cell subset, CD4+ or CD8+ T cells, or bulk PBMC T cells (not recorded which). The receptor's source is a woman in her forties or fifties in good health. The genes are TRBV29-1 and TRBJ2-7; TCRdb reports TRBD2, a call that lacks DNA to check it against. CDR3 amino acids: CSATGLAGAYEQYF.